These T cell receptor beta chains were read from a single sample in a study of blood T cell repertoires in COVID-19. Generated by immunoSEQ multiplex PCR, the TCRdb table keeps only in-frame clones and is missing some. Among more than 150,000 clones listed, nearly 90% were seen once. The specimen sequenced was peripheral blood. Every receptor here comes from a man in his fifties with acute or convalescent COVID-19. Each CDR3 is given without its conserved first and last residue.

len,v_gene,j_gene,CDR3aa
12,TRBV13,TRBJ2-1,ASSPGQRDNEQF
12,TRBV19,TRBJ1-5,ASLGQGEGQPQH
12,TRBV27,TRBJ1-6,ASSFHRANSPLH
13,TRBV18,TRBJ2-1,ASSPTGFSYNEQF
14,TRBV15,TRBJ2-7,ATSRDLAGAYYEQY
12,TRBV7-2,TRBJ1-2,ASGPGTDIYGYT
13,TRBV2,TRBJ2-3,ANSLGGQSTDTQY
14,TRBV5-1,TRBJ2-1,ASSTGTSGGYNEQF
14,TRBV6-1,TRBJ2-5,ASSERSVRVQETQY
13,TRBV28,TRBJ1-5,ASQGGGPSNQPQH
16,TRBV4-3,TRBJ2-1,ASSPDLGLAGGYNEQF
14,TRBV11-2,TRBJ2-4,ASSLAVTGVRNIQY
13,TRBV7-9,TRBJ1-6,ASSLKGGSNSPLH